The subject of this entry is one TCR beta chain. Its antigen remains unidentified. CDR1 DFQATT and CDR2 SNEGSKA come from the germline V gene (reference sequence). The CDR3 is made up of 13 amino acids. V gave up 3 bases and J gave up 3 bases, with 9 bases separating them. The data are from a study of CD8 T cells in ankylosing spondylitis. General study results and limits: Reportedly, disease-linked clones are significantly enriched in ankylosing spondylitis patients' matched synovial fluid. Seemingly distinctive of ankylosing spondylitis blood was a TCR beta motif formed by eight highly homologous variants. Reports of some motif variants in reactive arthritis synovial fluid and blood predate this one. Disease-linked clones bore a CD8+ phenotype and were relatively rare in peripheral blood.

A quantitative 5'-RACE method, one with molecular barcodes, was used to make TCR beta libraries. Each CDR3 protein is one row after TCRdb ran MiXCR on the 5' RACE reads. The top ten hold approximately 18% of the sample, which has over 600,000 distinct CDR3 sequences, around 20% seen once. This rearrangement joins TRBV20-1 to TRBJ1-5; maybe TRBD1 (6 bases). Sequences were obtained from blood, either unsorted or a sorted T cell fraction (not recorded which). This TCR was recovered from a male donor with ankylosing spondylitis. This CDR3 is CSASGGPNQPQHF. As DNA, the CDR3 is TGCAGTGCTAGTGGGGGCCCCAATCAGCCCCAGCATTTT.